This section outlines one T cell receptor beta chain sequence together with its context. The record originates from a study of spatial heterogeneity in lung cancer. On the study more broadly: Beta-chain sequences consistently outnumbered alpha-chain sequences in detection. The library had UMIs, and each TCR and UMI pair averaged more than ten raw reads.

As to time point: sample taken at primary tumor resection. The sequenced material consisted of unsorted whole RNA from tumor, nontumor lung or frozen PBMC. The donors comprised around 76 untreated early-stage non-small cell lung cancer patients. The CDR3 is 15 amino acids. The trim removed 3 bases at V and 8 bases at J, leaving 11 bases unmatched. CDR1 SGHDT and CDR2 YYEEEE come from the germline V gene. Carried by each TCR cDNA molecule was a unique molecular identifier. One entry per CDR3 protein results from TCRdb running MiXCR on the 5' RACE reads. The sample contains about 40,000 distinct CDR3 sequences, around 5% of which appear only once.

The chain combines TRBV5-6 with TRBJ2-1; TRBD1 aligns across 7 bases. Material: PBMCs, obtained at surgery. The source of this sequence is a female donor with early-stage non-small cell lung cancer. The CDR3 DNA sequence: TGTGCCAGCAGCTCTCCGGGACAGCGTGAGGATGAGCAGTTCTTC. Translated: CASSSPGQREDEQFF.